In its sample, the clone carrying this T cell receptor beta chain was seen once. The sample is drawn from a study of cytomegalovirus exposure and HLA in healthy donors. Data came from immunoSEQ multiplex PCR; TCRdb stores just in-frame clones and leaves some out. Of 200,000 or so clones detected, roughly 82% appear once; the ten largest clones hold 13%. Trimming cost V 2 bases and J 5 bases; bases outside gene matches: 5. Germline V gene sequence: CDR1 GTSNPN, CDR2 SVGIG (reference sequence). CDR3 length: 13 amino acids. The chain joins TRBV30 to TRBJ1-1; 7 nucleotides match TRBD1. Sequencing used PBMCs. The receptor comes from a woman aged 25 to 39 in good health and CMV-seropositive. The CDR3 loop is CAWSRGRETEAFF. CDR3 nucleotide sequence: TGTGCCTGGAGTAGGGGGCGAGAAACTGAAGCTTTCTTT.